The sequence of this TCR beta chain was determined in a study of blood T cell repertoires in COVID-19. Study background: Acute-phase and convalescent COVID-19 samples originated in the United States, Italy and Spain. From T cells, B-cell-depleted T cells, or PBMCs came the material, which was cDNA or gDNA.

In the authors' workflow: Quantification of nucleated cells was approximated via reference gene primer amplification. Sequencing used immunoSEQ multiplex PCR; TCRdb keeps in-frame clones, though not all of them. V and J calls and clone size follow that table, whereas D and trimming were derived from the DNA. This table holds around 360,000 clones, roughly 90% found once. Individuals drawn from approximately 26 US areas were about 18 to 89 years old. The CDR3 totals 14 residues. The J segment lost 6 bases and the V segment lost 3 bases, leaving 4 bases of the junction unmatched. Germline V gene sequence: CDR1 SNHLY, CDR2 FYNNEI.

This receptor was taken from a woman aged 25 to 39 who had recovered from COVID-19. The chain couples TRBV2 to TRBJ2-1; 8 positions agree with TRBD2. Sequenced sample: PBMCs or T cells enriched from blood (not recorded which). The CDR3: CASSDAGGGNEQFF. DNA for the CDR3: TGTGCCAGCAGTGACGCGGGAGGAGGCAATGAGCAGTTCTTC.